The 3 T cell receptor beta chains in this list originate from one sample, sequenced in a study of technical replicates of blood from several donors (dated by TCRdb to 2016 to 2017). The method behind the library was the immunoSEQ multiplex PCR assay. TCRdb obtained this table from immuneACCESS and retained in-frame rearrangements with V and J assigned. These tables miss some clones; where compared with another copy, unresolved V genes account for less than half of the shortfall, and the remainder is unexplained. In all, the sample holds about 44,000 clones, and around 97% of those were seen once. Of the sample, 0.37% is held by the ten largest clones. The sequencing sample was made of T cells isolated from PBMCs. These TCRs come from a human donor in good health.

The genes are TRBV4-1 and TRBJ1-5; no reliable D call. The CDR3 sequence is 17 residues long. The germline V gene has CDR1 MGHRA and CDR2 YSYEKL. With 4 bases removed from V and 3 bases from J, the gap between germline ends came to 19 bases. CDR3 bases: TGCGCCAGCAGCCGACCTGGAAGGGAGTTTTACAATCAGCCCCAGCATTTT. It encodes CASSRPGREFYNQPQHF.

The chain recombines TRBV6-1 with TRBJ1-5; D might be TRBD1 (6 bases). CDR1 and CDR2 from the germline V gene are MNHNS and SASEGT. The CDR3 loop spans 14 amino acids. The V and J ends lost 9 bases and 3 bases respectively, with 15 bases between them. CDR3 sequence: CASRDILYNQPQHF. CDR3 DNA sequence: TGTGCCAGTCGGGACATATTATACAATCAGCCCCAGCATTTT.

The chain uses TRBV30 and TRBJ2-6; 7 bases align to TRBD1. The trim removed 6 bases at V and 4 bases at J, leaving 9 bases unmatched. The CDR3 covers 15 residues. Germline V lookup: CDR1 GTSNPN, CDR2 SVGIG (reference sequence). This chain's CDR3 is CACRKTGDGANVLTF. The CDR3 DNA sequence: TGTGCCTGCCGTAAAACAGGGGACGGGGCCAACGTCCTGACTTTC.